These T cell receptor beta chains were read from a single sample in a study of identical twins' blood T cells. TCRdb called the 5' RACE reads again in MiXCR, with one record for every CDR3 protein. The repertoire holds fewer than 450,000 distinct CDR3 sequences, over 25% seen once, with roughly 6.1% in the top ten. Sequenced material: PBMCs. The receptor set was obtained from a woman aged 18-49 years in good health. The CDR3 runs from the conserved cysteine through the conserved F or W. A D gene is named only where the DNA matches it firmly. A clone size is listed for some rows: how often the clone was seen (once, few, many), or a class if it is expanded.

d_call: NA
j_call: TRBJ1-1
v_call: TRBV27
clone_size: few
cdr3_length: 17
cdr3_nt: TGTGCCAGCAGTTCGAAACAGGGTCATCTAATGAACACTGAAGCTTTCTTT
cdr3_aa: CASSSKQGHLMNTEAFF

d_call: NA
j_call: TRBJ1-3
v_call: TRBV29-1
clone_size: few
cdr3_length: 14
cdr3_nt: TGCAGCTCCTGGACTCGATTAAGGGGAAACACCATATATTTT
cdr3_aa: CSSWTRLRGNTIYF

d_call: TRBD1
j_call: TRBJ1-4
v_call: TRBV11-2
clone_size: few
cdr3_length: 15
cdr3_nt: TGTGCCAGCAGCTCGAACAGGGGAACTAATGAAAAACTGTTTTTT
cdr3_aa: CASSSNRGTNEKLFF

d_call: TRBD1
j_call: TRBJ2-1
v_call: TRBV12-3/TRBV12-4
clone_size: many
cdr3_length: 15
cdr3_nt: TGTGCCAGCAGTTTTGGACAGGGGAGGTACAATGAGCAGTTCTTC
cdr3_aa: CASSFGQGRYNEQFF

d_call: NA
j_call: TRBJ2-1
v_call: TRBV7-4
clone_size: few
cdr3_length: 19
cdr3_nt: TGTGCCAGCACCCTTCGCAGCAGCTACACGGGTCTCCACTACAATGAGCAGTTCTTC
cdr3_aa: CASTLRSSYTGLHYNEQFF

d_call: NA
j_call: TRBJ2-7
v_call: TRBV7-7
clone_size: many
cdr3_length: 13
cdr3_nt: TGTGCTAGCAGCTTAGGACTGAGAGACGAGCAGTACTTC
cdr3_aa: CASSLGLRDEQYF

d_call: TRBD1
j_call: TRBJ2-7
v_call: TRBV6-1
clone_size: NA
cdr3_length: 13
cdr3_nt: TGTGCCAGCACCCACCGACAGGGCGACGAGCAGTACTTC
cdr3_aa: CASTHRQGDEQYF

d_call: NA
j_call: TRBJ1-2
v_call: TRBV12-5
clone_size: few
cdr3_length: 13
cdr3_nt: TGTGCTAGTGGTTTATATTCCGCAGGGTATAGGGCTTTC
cdr3_aa: CASGLYSAGYRAF

d_call: NA
j_call: TRBJ1-4
v_call: TRBV7-2
clone_size: many
cdr3_length: 14
cdr3_nt: TGTGCCAGCAGTACCCCAACCTGGCATGAAAAACTGTTTTTT
cdr3_aa: CASSTPTWHEKLFF

d_call: NA
j_call: TRBJ2-4
v_call: TRBV18
clone_size: NA
cdr3_length: 14
cdr3_nt: TGTGCCAGCTCCCCGATGAGGGATTTGGACATTCAGTACTTC
cdr3_aa: CASSPMRDLDIQYF

d_call: TRBD1
j_call: TRBJ2-1
v_call: TRBV14
clone_size: NA
cdr3_length: 16
cdr3_nt: TGTGCCAGCAGCCGTTGGACAGGAGGCTTACACAATGAGCAGTTCTTC
cdr3_aa: CASSRWTGGLHNEQFF

d_call: TRBD2
j_call: TRBJ2-1
v_call: TRBV20-1
clone_size: NA
cdr3_length: 14
cdr3_nt: TGCAGTGCTCTGACTAGCGGGAGGCTGAATGAGCAGTTCTTC
cdr3_aa: CSALTSGRLNEQFF

d_call: TRBD1
j_call: TRBJ2-7
v_call: TRBV7-8
clone_size: NA
cdr3_length: 14
cdr3_nt: TGTGCCAGCAGGTTGTCAGGGGGAAGCTACGAGCAGTACTTC
cdr3_aa: CASRLSGGSYEQYF

d_call: NA
j_call: TRBJ2-3
v_call: TRBV29-1
clone_size: NA
cdr3_length: 12
cdr3_nt: TGCAGCGTAGCGGACAGACGAGATACGCAGTATTTT
cdr3_aa: CSVADRRDTQYF

d_call: NA
j_call: TRBJ2-3
v_call: TRBV29-1
clone_size: many
cdr3_length: 17
cdr3_nt: TGCAGCGTTGAAGATAGGGGACGCCCCTCATTTCCAGATACGCAGTATTTT
cdr3_aa: CSVEDRGRPSFPDTQYF

d_call: NA
j_call: TRBJ2-1
v_call: TRBV4-2
clone_size: NA
cdr3_length: 13
cdr3_nt: TGTGCCAGCAGCCAAGACAGAACGAATGAGCAGTTCTTC
cdr3_aa: CASSQDRTNEQFF

d_call: NA
j_call: TRBJ2-7
v_call: TRBV19
clone_size: NA
cdr3_length: 15
cdr3_nt: TGTGCCAGTAGTAAAGGGAAAACTCACTCCTACGAGCAGTACTTC
cdr3_aa: CASSKGKTHSYEQYF

d_call: NA
j_call: TRBJ1-4
v_call: TRBV27
clone_size: many
cdr3_length: 15
cdr3_nt: TGTGCCAGCAGCCACGGTGGTAGTGCTAATGAAAAACTGTTTTTT
cdr3_aa: CASSHGGSANEKLFF

d_call: NA
j_call: TRBJ2-5
v_call: TRBV10-3
clone_size: NA
cdr3_length: 12
cdr3_nt: TGTGCCATCAGTGAGCCGGGAGAGACCCAGTACTTC
cdr3_aa: CAISEPGETQYF

d_call: NA
j_call: TRBJ2-5
v_call: TRBV7-2
clone_size: NA
cdr3_length: 16
cdr3_nt: TGTGCCAGCAGCTTAGGAGTCGGACACTATTGGGAGACCCAGTACTTC
cdr3_aa: CASSLGVGHYWETQYF

d_call: NA
j_call: TRBJ1-2
v_call: TRBV9
clone_size: few
cdr3_length: 13
cdr3_nt: TGTGCCAGCAGAGAGAAAGGGGGCTATGGCTACACCTTC
cdr3_aa: CASREKGGYGYTF

d_call: NA
j_call: TRBJ2-7
v_call: TRBV11-2
clone_size: few
cdr3_length: 12
cdr3_nt: TGTGCCAGCAGCTTAGATAGAAGCGAGCAGTACTTC
cdr3_aa: CASSLDRSEQYF

d_call: NA
j_call: TRBJ2-5
v_call: TRBV10-3
clone_size: NA
cdr3_length: 13
cdr3_nt: TGTGCCATCAGTAAGGGCCTACAAGAGACTCAGTACTTC
cdr3_aa: CAISKGLQETQYF

d_call: NA
j_call: TRBJ1-1
v_call: TRBV29-1
clone_size: NA
cdr3_length: 13
cdr3_nt: TGCAGCGTTGGGGGAGATTACACGGCTGAAGCTTTCTTT
cdr3_aa: CSVGGDYTAEAFF

d_call: NA
j_call: TRBJ2-1
v_call: TRBV6-5
clone_size: few
cdr3_length: 19
cdr3_nt: TGTGCCAGCAGTTACTCGAGATCGTCAACCAAGAGCTCCTACAATGAGCAGTTCTTC
cdr3_aa: CASSYSRSSTKSSYNEQFF

d_call: NA
j_call: TRBJ1-6
v_call: TRBV11-1
clone_size: few
cdr3_length: 14
cdr3_nt: TGTGCCAGCAGCTTCGTCGGGAATTCTTCACCCCTCCACTTT
cdr3_aa: CASSFVGNSSPLHF

d_call: NA
j_call: TRBJ2-1
v_call: TRBV9
clone_size: few
cdr3_length: 15
cdr3_nt: TGTGCCAGCAGCGTAGATCGAGAGGCCGGGGCCCAGCAGTTCTTC
cdr3_aa: CASSVDREAGAQQFF

d_call: TRBD2
j_call: TRBJ2-1
v_call: TRBV20-1
clone_size: once
cdr3_length: 15
cdr3_nt: TGCAGTGCTAGACACGGACTAGCGGGATACAATGAGCAGTTCTTC
cdr3_aa: CSARHGLAGYNEQFF

d_call: NA
j_call: TRBJ1-2
v_call: TRBV6-2/TRBV6-3
clone_size: NA
cdr3_length: 14
cdr3_nt: TGTGCCAGCAGTTTTCTCCCTGACACCTATGGCTACACCTTC
cdr3_aa: CASSFLPDTYGYTF

d_call: TRBD2
j_call: TRBJ2-3
v_call: TRBV6-2/TRBV6-3
clone_size: few
cdr3_length: 18
cdr3_nt: TGTGCCAGCAAGGGGGAACGTCCTAGCGGGCGCTCCACAGATACGCAGTATTTT
cdr3_aa: CASKGERPSGRSTDTQYF

d_call: TRBD1
j_call: TRBJ1-5
v_call: TRBV18
clone_size: NA
cdr3_length: 15
cdr3_nt: TGTGCCAGCTCACCACAACAGGGGGCTCATCAGCCCCAGCATTTT
cdr3_aa: CASSPQQGAHQPQHF

d_call: NA
j_call: TRBJ2-5
v_call: TRBV4-3
clone_size: few
cdr3_length: 14
cdr3_nt: TGCGCCAGCAGCCAATTAAGCGGTCAAGAGACCCAGTACTTC
cdr3_aa: CASSQLSGQETQYF

d_call: NA
j_call: TRBJ1-1
v_call: TRBV7-2
clone_size: many
cdr3_length: 11
cdr3_nt: TGTGCCAGCAGCTTAAACAGAGAAGCTTTCTTT
cdr3_aa: CASSLNREAFF

d_call: NA
j_call: TRBJ2-5
v_call: TRBV3-1
clone_size: NA
cdr3_length: 15
cdr3_nt: TGTGCCAGCAGCCAAGATTGGTTGTACCAAGAGACCCAGTACTTC
cdr3_aa: CASSQDWLYQETQYF

d_call: TRBD1
j_call: TRBJ1-1
v_call: TRBV12-5
clone_size: NA
cdr3_length: 16
cdr3_nt: TGTGCTAGTGGATCCCAGGGGGGGGCCTCGAACACTGAAGCTTTCTTT
cdr3_aa: CASGSQGGASNTEAFF

d_call: TRBD1
j_call: TRBJ2-7
v_call: TRBV3-1
clone_size: NA
cdr3_length: 15
cdr3_nt: TGTGCCAGCAGCGTTACCGGGACAGGGAGCTCCGAGCAGTACTTC
cdr3_aa: CASSVTGTGSSEQYF

d_call: NA
j_call: TRBJ1-2
v_call: TRBV6-1
clone_size: NA
cdr3_length: 14
cdr3_nt: TGTGCCAGCAGGGAGTCGGGGCCGTTCTATGGCTACACCTTC
cdr3_aa: CASRESGPFYGYTF

d_call: NA
j_call: TRBJ2-2
v_call: TRBV2
clone_size: NA
cdr3_length: 15
cdr3_nt: TGTGCCAGCAGTGAAGTCTGGACAGTCACCGGGGAGCTGTTTTTT
cdr3_aa: CASSEVWTVTGELFF

d_call: TRBD1
j_call: TRBJ1-1
v_call: TRBV5-1
clone_size: NA
cdr3_length: 14
cdr3_nt: TGCGCCAGCAGCTGGACAGGGCCCGAATATGAAGCTTTCTTT
cdr3_aa: CASSWTGPEYEAFF